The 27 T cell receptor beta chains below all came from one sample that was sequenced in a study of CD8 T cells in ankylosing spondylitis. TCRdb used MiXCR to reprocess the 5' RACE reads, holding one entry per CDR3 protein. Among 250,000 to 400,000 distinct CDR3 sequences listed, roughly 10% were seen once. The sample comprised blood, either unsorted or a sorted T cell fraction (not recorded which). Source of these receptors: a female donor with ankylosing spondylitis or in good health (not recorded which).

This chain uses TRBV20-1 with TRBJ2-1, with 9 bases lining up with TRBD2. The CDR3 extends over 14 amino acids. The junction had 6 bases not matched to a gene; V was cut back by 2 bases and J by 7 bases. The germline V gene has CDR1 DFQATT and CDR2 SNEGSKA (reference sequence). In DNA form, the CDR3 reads TGCAGTGCTAGAAGCCTAGCGGGGTGGAATGAGCAGTTCTTC. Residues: CSARSLAGWNEQFF.

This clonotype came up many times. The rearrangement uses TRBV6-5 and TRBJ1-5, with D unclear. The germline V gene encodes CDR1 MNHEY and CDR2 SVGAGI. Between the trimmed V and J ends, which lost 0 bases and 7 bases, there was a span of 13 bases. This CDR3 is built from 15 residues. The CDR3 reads CASSYSFGDQQPQHF. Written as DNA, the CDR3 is TGTGCCAGCAGTTACTCGTTCGGGGATCAGCAGCCCCAGCATTTT.

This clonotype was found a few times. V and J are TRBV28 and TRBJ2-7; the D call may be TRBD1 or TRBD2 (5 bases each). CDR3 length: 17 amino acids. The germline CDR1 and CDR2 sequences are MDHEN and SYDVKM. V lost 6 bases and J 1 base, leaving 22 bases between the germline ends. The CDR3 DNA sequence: TGTGCCAGCAGCTCCCGTCGTCTCACAGGAGGTTCCTACGAGCAGTACTTC. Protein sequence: CASSSRRLTGGSYEQYF.

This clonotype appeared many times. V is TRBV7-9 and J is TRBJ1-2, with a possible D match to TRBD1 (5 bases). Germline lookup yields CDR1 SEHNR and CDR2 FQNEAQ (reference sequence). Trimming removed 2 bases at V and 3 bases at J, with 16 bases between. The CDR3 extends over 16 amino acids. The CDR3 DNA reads TGTGCCAGCAGCTTAAAGTTAGGTCAGGGATACTATGGCTACACCTTC. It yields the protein CASSLKLGQGYYGYTF. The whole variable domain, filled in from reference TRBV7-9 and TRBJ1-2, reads DTGVSQNPRHKITKRGQNVTFRCDPISEHNRLYWYRQTLGQGPEFLTYFQNEAQLEKSRLLSDRFSAERPKGSFSTLEIQRTEQGDSAMYLCASSLKLGQGYYGYTFGSGTRLTVV.

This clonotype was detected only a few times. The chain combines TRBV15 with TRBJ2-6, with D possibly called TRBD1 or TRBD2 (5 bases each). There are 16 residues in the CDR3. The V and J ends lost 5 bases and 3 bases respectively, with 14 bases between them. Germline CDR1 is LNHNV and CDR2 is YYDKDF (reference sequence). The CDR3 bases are TGTGCCACCAGCGAGAACGGGGCCGTTGGGGCCAACGTCCTGACTTTC. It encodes CATSENGAVGANVLTF.

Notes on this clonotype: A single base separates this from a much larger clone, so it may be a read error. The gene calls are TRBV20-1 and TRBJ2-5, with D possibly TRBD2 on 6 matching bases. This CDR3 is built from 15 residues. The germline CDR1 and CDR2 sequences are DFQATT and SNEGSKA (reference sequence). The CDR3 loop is CSAAPPDGTLENQYF. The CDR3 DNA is TGCAGTGCCGCACCCCCCGACGGGACTTTAGAGAACCAGTACTTC.

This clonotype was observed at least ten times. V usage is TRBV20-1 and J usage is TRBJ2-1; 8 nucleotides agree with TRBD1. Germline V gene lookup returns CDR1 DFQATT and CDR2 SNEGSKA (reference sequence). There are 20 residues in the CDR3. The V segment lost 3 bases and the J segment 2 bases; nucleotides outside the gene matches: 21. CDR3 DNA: TGCAGTGCTAGCATTGTTCCGACCTCACGTACAGGGGGAACCTACAATGAGCAGTTCTTC. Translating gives CSASIVPTSRTGGTYNEQFF.

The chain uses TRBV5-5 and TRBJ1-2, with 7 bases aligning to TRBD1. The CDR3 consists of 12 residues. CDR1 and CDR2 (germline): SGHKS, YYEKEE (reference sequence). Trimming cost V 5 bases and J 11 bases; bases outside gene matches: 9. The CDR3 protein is CASRISGTAYTF. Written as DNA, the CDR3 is TGTGCCAGCAGAATTTCCGGGACAGCTTACACCTTC.

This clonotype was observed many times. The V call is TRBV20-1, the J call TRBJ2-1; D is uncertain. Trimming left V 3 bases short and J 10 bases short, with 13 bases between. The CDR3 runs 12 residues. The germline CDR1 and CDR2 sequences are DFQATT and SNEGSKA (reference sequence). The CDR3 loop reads CSARRLRVEQFF. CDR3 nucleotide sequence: TGCAGTGCTAGGAGGCTACGGGTAGAGCAGTTCTTC.

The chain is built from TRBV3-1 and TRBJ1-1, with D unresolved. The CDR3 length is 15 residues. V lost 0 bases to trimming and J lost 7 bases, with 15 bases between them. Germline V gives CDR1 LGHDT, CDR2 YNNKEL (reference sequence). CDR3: CASSQDLILGFEAFF. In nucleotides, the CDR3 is TGTGCCAGCAGCCAAGATTTAATCCTTGGGTTTGAAGCTTTCTTT.

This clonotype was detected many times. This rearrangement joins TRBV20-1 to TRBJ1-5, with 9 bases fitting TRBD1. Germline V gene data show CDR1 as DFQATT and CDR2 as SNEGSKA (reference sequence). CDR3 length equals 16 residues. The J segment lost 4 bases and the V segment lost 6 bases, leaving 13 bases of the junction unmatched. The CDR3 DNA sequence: TGCAGTGCAAAGCCCGGGACAGGGAATATGAATCAGCCCCAGCATTTT. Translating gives CSAKPGTGNMNQPQHF.

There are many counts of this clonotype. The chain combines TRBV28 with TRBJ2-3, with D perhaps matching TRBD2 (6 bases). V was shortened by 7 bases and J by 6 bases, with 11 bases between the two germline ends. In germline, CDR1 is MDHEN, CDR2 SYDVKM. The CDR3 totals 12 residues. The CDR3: CASKLAGDTQYF. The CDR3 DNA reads TGTGCCAGCAAACTAGCCGGGGATACGCAGTATTTT. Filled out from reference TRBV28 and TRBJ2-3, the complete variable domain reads DVKVTQSSRYLVKRTGEKVFLECVQDMDHENMFWYRQDPGLGLRLIYFSYDVKMKEKGDIPEGYSVSREKKERFSLILESASTNQTSMYLCASKLAGDTQYFGPGTRLTVL.

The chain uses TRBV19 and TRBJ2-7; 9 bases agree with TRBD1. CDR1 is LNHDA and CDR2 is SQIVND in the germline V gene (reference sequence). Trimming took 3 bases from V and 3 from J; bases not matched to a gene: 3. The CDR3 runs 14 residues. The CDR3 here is CASSIGQGSYEQYF. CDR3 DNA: TGTGCCAGTAGTATCGGACAGGGGAGCTACGAGCAGTACTTC.

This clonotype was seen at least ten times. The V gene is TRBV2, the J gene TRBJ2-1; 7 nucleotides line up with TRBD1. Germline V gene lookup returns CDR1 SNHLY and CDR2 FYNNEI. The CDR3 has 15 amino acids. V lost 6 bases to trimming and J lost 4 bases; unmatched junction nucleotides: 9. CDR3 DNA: TGTGCCAGCAGCCCCTCCGGGACAGAGTACAATGAGCAGTTCTTC. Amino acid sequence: CASSPSGTEYNEQFF.

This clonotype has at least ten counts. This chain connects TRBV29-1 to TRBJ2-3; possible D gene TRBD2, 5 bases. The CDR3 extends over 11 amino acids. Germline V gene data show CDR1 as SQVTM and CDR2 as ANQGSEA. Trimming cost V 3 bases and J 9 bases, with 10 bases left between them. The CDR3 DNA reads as TGCAGCGTTGACTCGGGGTTAACGCAGTATTTT. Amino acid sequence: CSVDSGLTQYF.

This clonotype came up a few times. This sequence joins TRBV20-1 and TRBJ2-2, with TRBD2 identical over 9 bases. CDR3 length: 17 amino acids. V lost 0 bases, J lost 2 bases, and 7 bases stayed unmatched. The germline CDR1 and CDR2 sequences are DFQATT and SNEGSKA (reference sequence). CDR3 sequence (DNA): TGCAGTGCTAGAGATATACTAGCGGGCGTAAACACCGGGGAGCTGTTTTTT. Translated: CSARDILAGVNTGELFF.

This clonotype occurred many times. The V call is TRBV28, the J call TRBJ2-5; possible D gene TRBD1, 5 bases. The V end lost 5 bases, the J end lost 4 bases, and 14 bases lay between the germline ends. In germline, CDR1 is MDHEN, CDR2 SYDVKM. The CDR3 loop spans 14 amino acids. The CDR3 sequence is CASSHRQQRETQYF. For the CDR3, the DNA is TGTGCCAGCAGTCACCGACAGCAGAGAGAGACCCAGTACTTC.

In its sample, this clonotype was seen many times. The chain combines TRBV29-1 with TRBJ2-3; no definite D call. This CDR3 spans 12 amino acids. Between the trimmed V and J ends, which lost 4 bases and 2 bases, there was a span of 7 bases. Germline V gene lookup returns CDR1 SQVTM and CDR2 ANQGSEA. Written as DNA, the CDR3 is TGCAGCGTTGCGAAGGACACAGATACGCAGTATTTT. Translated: CSVAKDTDTQYF.

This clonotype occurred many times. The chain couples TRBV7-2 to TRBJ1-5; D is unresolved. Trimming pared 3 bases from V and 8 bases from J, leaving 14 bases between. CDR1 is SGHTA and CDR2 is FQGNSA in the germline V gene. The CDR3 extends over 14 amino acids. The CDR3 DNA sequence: TGTGCCAGCAGCTTTCGGCCTGGCCAAGAGCCCCAGCATTTT. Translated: CASSFRPGQEPQHF. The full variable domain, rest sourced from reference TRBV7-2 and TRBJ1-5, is GAGVSQSPSNKVTEKGKDVELRCDPISGHTALYWYRQSLGQGLEFLIYFQGNSAPDKSGLPSDRFSAERTGGSVSTLTIQRTQQEDSAVYLCASSFRPGQEPQHFGDGTRLSIL.

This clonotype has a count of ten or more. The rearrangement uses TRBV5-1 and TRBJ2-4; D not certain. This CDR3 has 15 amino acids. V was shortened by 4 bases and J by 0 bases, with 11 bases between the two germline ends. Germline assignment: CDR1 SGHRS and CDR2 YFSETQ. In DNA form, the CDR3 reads TGCGCCAGCAGCCGCCAAGGGCTAGCCAAAAACATTCAGTACTTC. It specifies CASSRQGLAKNIQYF.

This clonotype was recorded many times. The CDR3 loop is CASSLETGTGGGYTF. Written as DNA, the CDR3 is TGTGCCAGCAGCTTAGAAACCGGGACAGGGGGGGGCTACACCTTC. The chain joins TRBV7-2 to TRBJ1-2, with 11 bases that match TRBD1. CDR1 is SGHTA, CDR2 FQGNSA, per germline. CDR3 size: 15 residues. V trimming: 1 base; J trimming: 8 bases; junction bases outside the gene matches: 6. The full variable domain, completed using reference TRBV7-2 and TRBJ1-2, is GAGVSQSPSNKVTEKGKDVELRCDPISGHTALYWYRQSLGQGLEFLIYFQGNSAPDKSGLPSDRFSAERTGGSVSTLTIQRTQQEDSAVYLCASSLETGTGGGYTFGSGTRLTVV.

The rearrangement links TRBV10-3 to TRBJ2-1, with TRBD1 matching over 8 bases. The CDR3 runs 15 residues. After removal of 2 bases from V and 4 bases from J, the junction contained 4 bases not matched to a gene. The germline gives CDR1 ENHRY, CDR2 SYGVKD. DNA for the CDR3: TGTGCCATCAGTGAGGAGAGACAGGGGTACAATGAGCAGTTCTTC. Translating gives CAISEERQGYNEQFF.

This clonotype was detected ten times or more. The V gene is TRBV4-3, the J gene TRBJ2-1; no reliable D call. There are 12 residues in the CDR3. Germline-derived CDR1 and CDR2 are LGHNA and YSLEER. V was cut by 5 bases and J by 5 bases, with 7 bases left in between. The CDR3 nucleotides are TGCGCCAGCAGCACCCATCACAATGAGCAGTTCTTC. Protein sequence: CASSTHHNEQFF.

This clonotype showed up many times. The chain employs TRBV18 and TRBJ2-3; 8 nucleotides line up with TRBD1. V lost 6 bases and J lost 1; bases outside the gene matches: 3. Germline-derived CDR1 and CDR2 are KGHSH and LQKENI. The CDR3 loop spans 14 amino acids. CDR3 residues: CASSTQGGTDTQYF. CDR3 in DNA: TGTGCCAGCTCCACACAGGGGGGCACAGATACGCAGTATTTT.

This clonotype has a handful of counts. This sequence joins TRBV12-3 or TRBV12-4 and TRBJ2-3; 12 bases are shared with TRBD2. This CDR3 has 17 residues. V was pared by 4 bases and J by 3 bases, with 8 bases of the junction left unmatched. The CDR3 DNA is TGTGCCAGCAGTTACACTAGCGGGAGGTCAGGGACAGATACGCAGTATTTT. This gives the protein CASSYTSGRSGTDTQYF.

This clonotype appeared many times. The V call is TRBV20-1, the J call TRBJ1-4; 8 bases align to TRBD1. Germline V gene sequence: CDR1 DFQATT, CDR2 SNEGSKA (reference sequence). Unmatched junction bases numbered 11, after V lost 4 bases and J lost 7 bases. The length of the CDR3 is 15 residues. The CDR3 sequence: CSAIDPGGDSEKLFF. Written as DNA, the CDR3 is TGCAGTGCTATCGACCCAGGGGGCGACAGTGAAAAACTGTTTTTT.

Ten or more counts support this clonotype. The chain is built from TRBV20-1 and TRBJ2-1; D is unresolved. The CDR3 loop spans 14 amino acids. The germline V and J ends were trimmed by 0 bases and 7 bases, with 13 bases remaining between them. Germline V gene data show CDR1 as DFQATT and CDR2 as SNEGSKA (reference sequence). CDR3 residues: CSAREARQINEQFF. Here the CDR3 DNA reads TGCAGTGCTAGAGAGGCCCGACAAATTAATGAGCAGTTCTTC.